The 3 T cell receptor beta chains in this list originate from one sample, sequenced in a study of breast tumors, draining lymph nodes, adjacent tissues. TCRdb ran MiXCR on the multiplex PCR reads and lists one entry per CDR3 protein. The sample yields about 110,000 distinct CDR3 sequences, about 30% seen once. The lymph nodes were axillary draining lymph nodes from breast cancer patients. The source material was axillary lymph node tissue. These receptors all come from a female donor with breast cancer. Some clones in this sample may be carry-over from other donors' samples.

This clonotype was picked up many times. The chain combines TRBV20-1 with TRBJ1-6; 8 bases agree with TRBD1. The CDR3 runs 14 residues. Germline V lookup: CDR1 DFQATT, CDR2 SNEGSKA (reference sequence). V shed 1 base and J 14 bases; nucleotides not matched to a gene: 10. CDR3 sequence reads: CSARGGTGRLTLHF. The CDR3 region has the DNA TGCAGTGCTAGAGGGGGGACAGGACGGCTCACCCTCCACTTT.

This clonotype was picked up many times. The V and J genes are TRBV20-1 and TRBJ2-2; D may be TRBD1 (5 bases). CDR3 length: 15 amino acids. V shed 5 bases and J shed 4 bases, with 17 bases lying between them. Germline values: CDR1 DFQATT, CDR2 SNEGSKA (reference sequence). The CDR3 region has the DNA TGCAGTGCTCCCCGCCAGGGCGGTGTCACCGGGGAGCTGTTTTTT. Translated, it gives CSAPRQGGVTGELFF.

V usage is TRBV20-1 and J usage is TRBJ2-3; 14 bases are shared with TRBD2. Germline values: CDR1 DFQATT, CDR2 SNEGSKA (reference sequence). J lost 2 bases, V lost 6 bases, and 13 bases had no gene match. This CDR3 comprises 18 residues. The CDR3 DNA follows: TGCAGTGCACCCCCGACTAGCGGGAGGGCCGTCGACACAGATACGCAGTATTTT. It encodes CSAPPTSGRAVDTDTQYF.